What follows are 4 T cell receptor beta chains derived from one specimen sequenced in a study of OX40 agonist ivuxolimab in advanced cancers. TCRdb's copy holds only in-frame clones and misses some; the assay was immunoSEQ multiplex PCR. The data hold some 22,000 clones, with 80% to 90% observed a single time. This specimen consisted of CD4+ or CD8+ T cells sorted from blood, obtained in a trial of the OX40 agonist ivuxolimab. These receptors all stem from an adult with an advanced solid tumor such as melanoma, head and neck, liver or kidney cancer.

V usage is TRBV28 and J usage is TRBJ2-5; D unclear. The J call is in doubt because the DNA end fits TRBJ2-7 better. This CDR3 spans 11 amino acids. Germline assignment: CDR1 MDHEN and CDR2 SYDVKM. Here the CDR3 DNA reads TGTGCCAGCAGTTTGTACAGCGAGCAGTACTTC. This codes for CASSLYSEQYF.

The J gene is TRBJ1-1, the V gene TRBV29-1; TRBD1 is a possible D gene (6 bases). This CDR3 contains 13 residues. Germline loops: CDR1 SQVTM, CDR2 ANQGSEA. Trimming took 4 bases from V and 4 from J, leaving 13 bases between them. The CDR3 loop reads CSVVTQGSTEAFF. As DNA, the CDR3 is TGCAGCGTTGTAACACAGGGTAGCACTGAAGCTTTCTTT.

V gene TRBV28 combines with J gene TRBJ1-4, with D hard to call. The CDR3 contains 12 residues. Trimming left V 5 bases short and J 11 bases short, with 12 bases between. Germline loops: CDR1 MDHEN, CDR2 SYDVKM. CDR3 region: CASSPTRGKLFF. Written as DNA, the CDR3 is TGTGCCAGCAGTCCCACCCGCGGGAAACTGTTTTTT.

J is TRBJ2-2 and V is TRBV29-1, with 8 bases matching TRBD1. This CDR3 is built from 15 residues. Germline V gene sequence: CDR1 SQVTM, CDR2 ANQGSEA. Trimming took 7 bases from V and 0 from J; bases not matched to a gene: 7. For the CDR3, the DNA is TGCAGCGCTCGAAGGACAGGGCCGAACACCGGGGAGCTGTTTTTT. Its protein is CSARRTGPNTGELFF.